The 4 T cell receptor beta chains below all came from one sample that was sequenced in a study of post-analysis software for immune sequencing data. Broader study findings: Four or five TRBV segments occurring more often in patients than controls included TRBV5-6, TRBV5-1 and TRBV20-1.

TCR beta cDNA libraries included unique molecular identifiers. TCRdb re-derived calls from the PCR reads in MiXCR, one entry per CDR3 protein. The sample consists of 650,000 to 850,000 distinct CDR3 sequences, roughly 50% of them appearing once. No antigens are known for them. What was sequenced was blood. These receptors were obtained from a girl under 18 with multiple sclerosis.

Only one count was recorded for this clonotype. The V and J genes are TRBV7-2 and TRBJ2-7, with unresolved D. Germline CDR1 reads SGHTA; CDR2 reads FQGNSA. V was cut by 1 base and J by 7 bases, with 11 bases left in between. The CDR3 length is 13 residues. CDR3 nucleotide sequence: TGTGCCAGCAGCTTAGTGACGGTGGGAGAGCAGTACTTC. Protein: CASSLVTVGEQYF.

This sequence joins TRBV3-1 and TRBJ2-7; no clear D. From germline, CDR1 is LGHDT and CDR2 YNNKEL (reference sequence). V was pared by 0 bases and J by 0 bases, with 12 bases between. This CDR3 comprises 16 residues. CDR3 residues: CASSQEGSLSSYEQYF. CDR3 sequence (DNA): TGTGCCAGCAGCCAAGAGGGCAGTCTGAGCTCCTACGAGCAGTACTTC.

The chain uses TRBV15 and TRBJ2-2; no definite D call. Germline assignment: CDR1 LNHNV and CDR2 YYDKDF (reference sequence). The CDR3 loop spans 15 amino acids. Trimming removed 1 base at V and 3 bases at J, with 9 bases between. The CDR3: CATSRVDSDTGELFF. The DNA for the CDR3 is TGTGCCACCAGCAGAGTGGATTCGGACACCGGGGAGCTGTTTTTT.

The CDR3 spells CASSLYERSTNNEQFF. CDR3 coding DNA: TGTGCCAGCAGCTTGTATGAGAGGTCAACGAACAATGAGCAGTTCTTC. V is TRBV5-4 and J is TRBJ2-1, with no clear D. The CDR3 consists of 16 residues. CDR1 is SGHNT, CDR2 YYREEE, per germline (reference sequence). V lost 1 base and J 5 bases, leaving 16 bases between the germline ends.